This T cell receptor (beta chain) is from a study of beta chain features in type 1 diabetes (dated by TCRdb to 2016 to 2018). Notes on the research overall: Mean age, gender distribution, total cell number and subset yield were not different between patients and healthy donors. A total of over 95,000,000 sorted cells were examined across all samples, and RNA yield correlated strongly with the number of cells per subset. In the study, recently diagnosed type 1 diabetes patients and matched healthy donors were compared on the TCRB repertoires of their sorted circulating CD4+ T cell subsets. Regulatory and stem cell-like memory subsets were obtained from only 8 patients and about 8 healthy donors, while naive and central memory subsets were obtained from all 30 or so donors. The investigation overall reported the following: The naive, central memory and regulatory TCRB repertoires appeared to resemble one another more closely among patients than among healthy donors. PCR might favor shorter templates, but patient and control samples were amplified and corrected together, so any skew would affect both groups equally. Because cDNA was sequenced instead of genomic DNA, activated cells with high expression could be over-represented, although the groups did not differ in activation or CD3 levels. Fewer insertions and more nucleotide deletions at VDJ recombination sites were observed in patients with type 1 diabetes, implying thymic rearrangement abnormalities. A moderate but significant shortening of TCRB CDR3 length was observed in type 1 diabetes patients in all four CD4+ subsets. Only small numbers of individuals were included in the HLA sub-analyses, which left unresolved whether HLA type had any influence on TCRB rearrangement.

The sample holds a few counts of this clone. It lacks a known antigen. No much larger clone is present one base from it, and per-base qualities are unavailable. From each donor, a single peripheral blood sample of around 120 mL on average was drawn into heparinised tubes. Naive, central memory, regulatory and stem cell-like memory CD4+ T cells were sorted on a BD FACSAria II using a panel including CD45RO, CCR7, CD25, CD127, CD95 and CD27. Every sorted population had a purity above 95%. PBMCs were isolated right away by Lymphoprep density gradient centrifugation and were stained directly, without culture. To minimize batch effects, samples were stained and sorted in pairs, one healthy donor with one patient per experiment. CDR1 and CDR2 are drawn from the germline V gene: SGHVS, FNYEAQ. The CDR3 goes from the cysteine to the phenylalanine over 16 residues. This entry keeps only the CDR3 DNA: 48 bases, framed from base 1. A distance of 15 bases separates the germline ends of V and J, which lose 2 bases and 4 bases respectively.

The entire isolated RNA was reverse transcribed using the High Capacity cDNA Reverse Transcription Kit, and thus expressed TCRB transcripts were sequenced. Deep immunoSEQ sequencing was performed on naive, central memory and regulatory T cell samples, with an average of roughly 3.3 million total reads per sample. Sorted cells were lysed in RLT buffer, and RNA was extracted using DNase-treated RNeasy Micro or Mini kits according to cell number. To prevent cross-contamination, every cell subset was processed on its own, while patient and healthy donor samples were processed together. TCRB sequences were amplified from cDNA with the immunoSEQ multiplex PCR, producing 87-bp fragments spanning the CDR3 region. Sequencing of the amplicons was done on the Illumina HiSeq platform. In the source study's methods: PCR bias was computationally corrected using synthetic template baselines, reads within Hamming distance 2 were collapsed, and singletons that could not be merged were discarded. Reads were aligned to IMGT to assign V, D and J genes, CDR3 length, and insertions or deletions at six rearrangement sites. Within each subset, clonotype counts were normalized to the number of sorted cells before true diversity and Gini coefficients were calculated with the tcR R package. The overlap coefficient, calculated on TCRB nucleotide sequences, was used to measure repertoire sharing. Out-of-frame TCRB sequences from naive cells were analyzed as a proxy for the pre-selection repertoire. TCRdb stores this immuneACCESS table with in-frame sequences only. Part of the clones is absent; in the studies checked, under half of the shortfall reflects unresolved V genes, and no reason is known for the rest. Clone size and V and J calls were adopted from that table, with D and trimming inferred from the DNA. Recorded for this sample are about 650,000 clones; roughly 12% of them occurred a single time. The ten largest clones represent 0.09% to 0.15% of the sample.

The sequence joins TRBV7-6 to TRBJ1-3, with the D gene not clear enough to name. The sequence was collected from a man younger than 40 with type 1 diabetes. Sequencing used naive CD4+ T cells from blood. Explained via the paper, the cell subset or site label denotes: true naive CD4+ T cells. The encoded CDR3 is CASSLRGNGIGNTIYF. The bases read TGTGCCAGCAGCTTAAGAGGGAACGGGATCGGAAACACCATATATTTT.